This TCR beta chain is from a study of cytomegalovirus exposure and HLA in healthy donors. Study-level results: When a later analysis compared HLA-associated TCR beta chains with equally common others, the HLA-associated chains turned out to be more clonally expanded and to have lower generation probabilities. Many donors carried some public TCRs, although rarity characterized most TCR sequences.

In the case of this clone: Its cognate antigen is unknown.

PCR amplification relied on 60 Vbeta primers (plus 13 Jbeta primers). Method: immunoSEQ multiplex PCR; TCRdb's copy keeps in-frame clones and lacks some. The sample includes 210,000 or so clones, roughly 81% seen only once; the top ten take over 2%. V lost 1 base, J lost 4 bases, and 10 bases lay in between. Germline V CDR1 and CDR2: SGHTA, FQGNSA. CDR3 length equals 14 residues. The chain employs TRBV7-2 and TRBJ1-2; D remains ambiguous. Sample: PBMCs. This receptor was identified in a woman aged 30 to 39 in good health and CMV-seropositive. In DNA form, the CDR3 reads TGTGCCAGCAGCTTAGGATGGGCAGGCTATGGCTACACCTTC. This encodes CASSLGWAGYGYTF.